This TCR beta chain emerged from a study of blood T cells in healthy people across ages (dated by TCRdb to the mid-2010s). General notes on the study: In model experiments, roughly one uniquely barcoded TCR beta cDNA molecule per two T cells was captured by template switching. To track age-related changes in TCR beta repertoire diversity, the study relied on deep sequencing normalized with unique cDNA molecular identifiers. Four age groups were formed from the donors: young (average approximately 15 years), middle-aged (around 41), aged (around 68) and long-lived (less than 85). To avoid experimental bias, donors of different ages were distributed randomly across sequencing lanes. The study analyzed two additional independent replicas of 1 million unique cDNA reads from the same blood draw for two donors, one aged 18 to 29 and one aged 80 or older.

In regard to this clonotype: Its antigen remains unidentified. Within one base of it there is no much larger clone, and no base qualities were kept.

Donors were a few dozen systemically healthy Caucasian individuals from Russia aged roughly 6 to 95 years. Each donor gave ten milliliters of peripheral blood, drawn into EDTA-treated Vacutainer tubes. Ficoll-Paque density-gradient centrifugation was used to isolate PBMCs, with at least 6.5 million per sample. Total RNA, at least 5.5 micrograms per sample, was extracted from PBMCs with Trizol reagent. For every donor, an aliquot of PBMCs went through flow cytometry to measure the percentages of naive CD45RAhigh/CD27high T cells. CDR1 and CDR2 were assigned from the germline V gene (reference sequence) as LGHDT and YNNKEL. From cysteine to phenylalanine, the CDR3 is 15 amino acids long. Only CDR3 DNA remains: 45 bases, in frame from the first base. V gives up 1 base and J gives up 6 bases, and the segment between their germline ends measures 14 bases. Overall results and qualifications from the work: Observed TCR beta diversity correlated strongly with the percentage of naive T cells measured by flow cytometry. Estimates of total diversity based on one million sequenced T cells were regarded as lower bounds and as underestimates. As age increased, observed TCR beta diversity per million T cells dropped in a roughly linear way, and a significant reduction was already evident by age 40. Compared with the aged group, the long-lived group had more naive CD4+ T cells, fewer expanded clones and increased TCR diversity, a pattern suggesting age selection. Bulk unsorted PBMC profiling prevented conclusive comparison of naive and antigen-experienced compartments. Because the CMV infection status of the donors was unknown, age-related changes in expanded clonotypes may potentially have been confounded.

The protocol used for the library was 5' RACE. The instrument given in TCRdb is Illumina HiSeq 2500. A second PCR of 7 to 11 cycles was performed with a sample-barcoded 5' primer and a J-beta primer mix. A unique molecular identifier was introduced onto each TCR beta cDNA molecule by a template-switch 5' adaptor carrying 12 random nucleotides. At least 2.5 million CDR3-containing paired-end reads were obtained from each sample. First-strand cDNA was synthesized from all RNA with the Mint cDNA synthesis kit, primed by a TRBC-specific oligonucleotide. Following uracil-DNA glycosylase treatment, all cDNA underwent a first 18-cycle PCR with the universal primers M1SS and BC2_uni_R. The authors processed their data as follows. Normalization of each sample was performed by random selection of 1 million high-quality reads, each carrying a distinct molecular identifier. Reads with shared molecular identifiers were discarded instead of being binned into consensus sequences. MiTCR, with a Q25 quality threshold and the strictest error-elimination algorithm, was used for CDR3 identification, clonotype clustering and error correction. A nonparametric unseen species model with Euler transformation was used to estimate a lower bound on total TCR beta diversity. Through fastp at Q25 and MiXCR, TCRdb rebuilt clones from the public reads, retaining in-frame beta chains. Rows with one shared CDR3 protein collapse into an entry with the most common genes and DNA. V and J calls and clone size were set by TCRdb, not the authors. Here the sample has 910,000 or so distinct CDR3 sequences; roughly 51% occur a single time. The ten largest clones add up to about 20% of the sample.

The chain is assembled from TRBV3-1 and TRBJ2-3; the D gene is possibly TRBD2, with 5 bases matching. This sequence originates from a woman aged 60-75 years in good health. Material for sequencing was blood. Here the CDR3 is given as CASSQVTLVVDTQYF. The DNA sequence is given as TGTGCCAGCAGCCAAGTCACACTAGTCGTCGATACGCAGTATTTT.